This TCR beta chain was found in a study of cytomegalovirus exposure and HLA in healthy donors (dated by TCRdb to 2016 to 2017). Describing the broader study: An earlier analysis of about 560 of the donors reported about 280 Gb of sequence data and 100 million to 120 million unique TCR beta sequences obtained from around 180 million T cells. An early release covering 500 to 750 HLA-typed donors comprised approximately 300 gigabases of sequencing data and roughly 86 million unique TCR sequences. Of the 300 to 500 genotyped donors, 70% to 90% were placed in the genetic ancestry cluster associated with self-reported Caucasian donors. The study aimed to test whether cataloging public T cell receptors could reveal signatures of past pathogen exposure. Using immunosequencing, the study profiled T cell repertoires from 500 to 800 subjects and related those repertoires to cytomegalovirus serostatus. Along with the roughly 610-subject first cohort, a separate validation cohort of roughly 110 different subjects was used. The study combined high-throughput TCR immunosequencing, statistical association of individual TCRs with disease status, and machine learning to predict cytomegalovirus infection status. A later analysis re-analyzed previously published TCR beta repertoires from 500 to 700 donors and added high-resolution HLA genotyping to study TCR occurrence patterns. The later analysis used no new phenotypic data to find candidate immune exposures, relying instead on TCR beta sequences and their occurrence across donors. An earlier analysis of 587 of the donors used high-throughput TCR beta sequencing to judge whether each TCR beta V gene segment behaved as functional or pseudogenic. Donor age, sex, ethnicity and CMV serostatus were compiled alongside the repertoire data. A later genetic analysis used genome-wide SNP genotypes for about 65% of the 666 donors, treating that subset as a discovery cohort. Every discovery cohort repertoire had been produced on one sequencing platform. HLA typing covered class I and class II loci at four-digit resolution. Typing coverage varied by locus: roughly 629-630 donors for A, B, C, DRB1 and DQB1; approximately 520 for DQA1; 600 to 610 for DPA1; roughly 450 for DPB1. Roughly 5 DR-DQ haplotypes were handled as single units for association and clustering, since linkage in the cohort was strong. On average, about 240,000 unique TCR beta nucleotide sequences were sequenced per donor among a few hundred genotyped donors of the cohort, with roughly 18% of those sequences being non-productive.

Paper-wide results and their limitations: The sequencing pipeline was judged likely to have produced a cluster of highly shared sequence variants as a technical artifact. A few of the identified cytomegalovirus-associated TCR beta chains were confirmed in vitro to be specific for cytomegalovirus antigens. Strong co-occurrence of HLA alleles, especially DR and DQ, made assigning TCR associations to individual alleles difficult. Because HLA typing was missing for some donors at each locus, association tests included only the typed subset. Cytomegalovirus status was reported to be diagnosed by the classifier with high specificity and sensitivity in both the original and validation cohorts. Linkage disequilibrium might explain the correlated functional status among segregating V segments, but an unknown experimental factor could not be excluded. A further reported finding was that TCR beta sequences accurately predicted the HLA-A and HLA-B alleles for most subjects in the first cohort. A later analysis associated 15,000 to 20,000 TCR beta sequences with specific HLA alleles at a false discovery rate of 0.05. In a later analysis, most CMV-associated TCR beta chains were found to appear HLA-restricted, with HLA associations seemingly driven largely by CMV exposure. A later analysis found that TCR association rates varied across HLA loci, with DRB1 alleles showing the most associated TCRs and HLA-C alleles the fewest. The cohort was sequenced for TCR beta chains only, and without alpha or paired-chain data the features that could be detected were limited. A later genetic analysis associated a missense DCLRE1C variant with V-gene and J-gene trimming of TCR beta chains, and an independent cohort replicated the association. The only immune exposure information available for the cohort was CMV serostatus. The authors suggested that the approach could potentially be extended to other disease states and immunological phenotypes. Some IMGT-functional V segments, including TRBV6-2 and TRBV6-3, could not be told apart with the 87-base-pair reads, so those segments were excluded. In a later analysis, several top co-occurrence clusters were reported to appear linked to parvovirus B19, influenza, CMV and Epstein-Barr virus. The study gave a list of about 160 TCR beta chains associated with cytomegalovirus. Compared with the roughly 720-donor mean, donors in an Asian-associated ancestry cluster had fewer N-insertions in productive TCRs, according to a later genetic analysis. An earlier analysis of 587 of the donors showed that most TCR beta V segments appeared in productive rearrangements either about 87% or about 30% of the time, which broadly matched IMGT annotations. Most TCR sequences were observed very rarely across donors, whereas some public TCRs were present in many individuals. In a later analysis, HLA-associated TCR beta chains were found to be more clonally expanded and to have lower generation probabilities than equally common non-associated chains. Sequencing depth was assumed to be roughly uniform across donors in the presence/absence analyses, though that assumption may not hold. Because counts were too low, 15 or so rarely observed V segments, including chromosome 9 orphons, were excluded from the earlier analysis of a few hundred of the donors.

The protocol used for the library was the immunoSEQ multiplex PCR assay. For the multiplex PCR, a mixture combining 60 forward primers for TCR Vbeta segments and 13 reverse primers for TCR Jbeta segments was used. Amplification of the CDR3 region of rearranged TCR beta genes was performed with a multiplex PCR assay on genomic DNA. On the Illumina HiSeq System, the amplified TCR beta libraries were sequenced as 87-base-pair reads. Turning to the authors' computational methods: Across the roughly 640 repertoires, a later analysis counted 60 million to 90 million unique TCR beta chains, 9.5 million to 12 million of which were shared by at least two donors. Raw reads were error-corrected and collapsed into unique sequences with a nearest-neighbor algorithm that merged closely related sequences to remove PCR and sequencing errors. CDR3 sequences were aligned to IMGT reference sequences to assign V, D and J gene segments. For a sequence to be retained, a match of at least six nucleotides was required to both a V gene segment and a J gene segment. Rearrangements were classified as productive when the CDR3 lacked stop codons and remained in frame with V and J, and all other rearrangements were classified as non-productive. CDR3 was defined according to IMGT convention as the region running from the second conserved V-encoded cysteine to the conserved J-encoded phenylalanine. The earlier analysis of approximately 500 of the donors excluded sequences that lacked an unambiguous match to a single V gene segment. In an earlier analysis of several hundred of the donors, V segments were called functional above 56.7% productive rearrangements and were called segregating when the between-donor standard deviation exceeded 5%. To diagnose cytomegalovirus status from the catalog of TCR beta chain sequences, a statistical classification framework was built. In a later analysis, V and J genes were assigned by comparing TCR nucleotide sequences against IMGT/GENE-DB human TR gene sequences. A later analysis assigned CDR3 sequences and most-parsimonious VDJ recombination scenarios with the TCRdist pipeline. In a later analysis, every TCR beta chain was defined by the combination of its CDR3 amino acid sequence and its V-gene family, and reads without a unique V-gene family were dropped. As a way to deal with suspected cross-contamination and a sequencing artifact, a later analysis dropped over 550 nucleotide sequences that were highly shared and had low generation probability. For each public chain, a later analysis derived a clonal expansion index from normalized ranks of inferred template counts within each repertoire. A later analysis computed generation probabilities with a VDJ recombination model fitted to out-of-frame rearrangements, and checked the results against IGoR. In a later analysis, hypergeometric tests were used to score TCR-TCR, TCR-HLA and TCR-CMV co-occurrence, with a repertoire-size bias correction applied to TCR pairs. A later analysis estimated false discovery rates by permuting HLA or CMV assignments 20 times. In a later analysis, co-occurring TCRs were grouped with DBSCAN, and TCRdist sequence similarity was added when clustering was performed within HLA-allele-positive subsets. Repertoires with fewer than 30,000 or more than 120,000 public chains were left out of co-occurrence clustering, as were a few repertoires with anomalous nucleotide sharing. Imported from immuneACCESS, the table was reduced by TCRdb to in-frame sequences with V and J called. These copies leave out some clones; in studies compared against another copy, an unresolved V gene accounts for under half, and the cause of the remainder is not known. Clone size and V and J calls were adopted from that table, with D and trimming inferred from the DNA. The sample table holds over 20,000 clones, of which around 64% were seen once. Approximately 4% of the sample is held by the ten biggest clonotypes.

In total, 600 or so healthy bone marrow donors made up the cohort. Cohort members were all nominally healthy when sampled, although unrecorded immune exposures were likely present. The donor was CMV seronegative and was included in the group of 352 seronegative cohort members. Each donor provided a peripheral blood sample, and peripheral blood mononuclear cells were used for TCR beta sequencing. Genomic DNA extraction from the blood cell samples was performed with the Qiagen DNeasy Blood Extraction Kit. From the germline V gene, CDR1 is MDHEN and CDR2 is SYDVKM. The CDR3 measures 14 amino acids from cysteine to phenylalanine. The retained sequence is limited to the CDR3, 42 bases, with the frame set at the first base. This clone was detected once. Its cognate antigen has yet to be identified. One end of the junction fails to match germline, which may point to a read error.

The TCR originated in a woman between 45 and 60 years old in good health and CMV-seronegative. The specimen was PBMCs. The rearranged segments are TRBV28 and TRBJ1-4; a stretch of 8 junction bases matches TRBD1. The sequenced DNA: TGTGCCAGCAGACCTACGGGGAGACAGGGGACAATGCCTTTT. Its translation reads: CASRPTGRQGTMPF.